This T cell receptor (beta chain) originates from a study of T cells in Graves' hyperthyroidism and ophthalmopathy. Broader study findings: The model foresaw ophthalmopathy a median approximately 6.1 months prior to onset. Within blood appeared most thyroid clonotypes that had expanded above 0.001.

It was considered stable Graves' hyperthyroidism when ophthalmopathy did not progress within 18 months. Clinical symptoms, serum thyroxine and TRAb, thyroid ultrasound and orbital computed tomography were used for the diagnoses. This clonotype was counted at least ten times. The antigen remains undetermined. RNA transcripts were the template for amplifying TCR beta CDR3 regions. First-round RT-PCR of the TCR CDR3 relied on the HTBI primer set. TCRdb reprocessed the multiplex PCR reads with MiXCR, giving one entry per CDR3 protein. The top ten clones hold under 30% of a sample with hundreds of thousands of distinct CDR3 sequences, roughly 13% of them seen once. The receptor comes from a woman in her thirties with Graves' hyperthyroidism. Source material: blood.

The CDR3 bases are TGTGCCAGCAGTTCCACCGGGACCCTGAACAATGAGCAGTTCTTC. Amino acid sequence: CASSSTGTLNNEQFF. The chain couples TRBV5-6 to TRBJ2-1; D tentatively reads TRBD1 or TRBD2 (5 bases each). V was shortened by 5 bases and J by 5 bases, with 17 bases between the two germline ends. Germline V lookup: CDR1 SGHDT, CDR2 YYEEEE. The CDR3 loop spans 15 amino acids.